A single sample gave rise to the 25 T cell receptor beta chains below, sequenced in a study of blood T cell repertoires in COVID-19. The method was immunoSEQ multiplex PCR; TCRdb's version includes in-frame clones alone and lacks a portion of them. The top ten clones hold 1.7% of a sample with about 410,000 clones, 85% to 90% of them seen once. The specimen sequenced was PBMCs or T cells enriched from blood (not recorded which). The receptors originated from a woman aged 25 to 39 who had recovered from COVID-19.

This sequence joins TRBV7-9 and TRBJ1-1; 12 nucleotides agree with TRBD1. Germline CDR1 is SEHNR and CDR2 is FQNEAQ (reference sequence). This CDR3 is built from 16 residues. With V trimmed by 7 bases and J by 12 bases, 18 bases remained unmatched. Here the CDR3 reads CASTTPPRDRGPETFF. The CDR3 nucleotides are TGTGCCAGCACCACCCCCCCACGGGACAGGGGGCCGGAGACTTTCTTT.

The chain links TRBV2 to TRBJ1-5, with D perhaps matching TRBD1 (5 bases). This CDR3 region has 16 residues. Germline CDR1 SNHLY, CDR2 FYNNEI. With 8 bases removed from V and 0 bases from J, the gap between germline ends came to 17 bases. The CDR3 region has the DNA TGTGCCAGCTCCAAACCGGGGGGTCTTAGCAATCAGCCCCAGCATTTT. Translated: CASSKPGGLSNQPQHF.

The genes are TRBV7-9 and TRBJ2-1; TRBD2 matches at 7 bases. Germline CDR1 and CDR2: SEHNR and FQNEAQ (reference sequence). After removal of 5 bases from V and 6 bases from J, the junction contained 13 bases not matched to a gene. The CDR3 contains 16 residues. CDR3 nucleotides: TGTGCCAGCAGCCTCCCCAGCAGCGGGGACCTCAATGAGCAGTTCTTC. Translated, it gives CASSLPSSGDLNEQFF.

The rearrangement links TRBV6-5 to TRBJ2-1; TRBD1 might be the D (6 bases). Germline CDR1 and CDR2: MNHEY and SVGAGI. This CDR3 has 15 residues. V was shortened by 5 bases and J by 2 bases, with 13 bases between the two germline ends. In DNA, the CDR3 is TGTGCCAGCAGTACTACAGGGTCCCCCTACAATGAGCAGTTCTTC. The encoded protein is CASSTTGSPYNEQFF.

This sequence joins TRBV3-1 (or the pseudogene TRBV3-2) and TRBJ2-1; 14 positions agree with TRBD2. This CDR3 is built from 16 residues. V dropped 4 bases and J dropped 9; count of bases not matched to a gene: 8. Germline CDR1 is LGHDT and CDR2 is YNNKEL (reference sequence). DNA for the CDR3: TGTGCCAGCAGCCCGGGACTAGCGGGAGTTGCGGGTGAGCAGTTCTTC. Its protein is CASSPGLAGVAGEQFF.

In DNA, the CDR3 is TGTGCCAGCAGTTACTCGACAGCTCAGCTTAATGAAAAACTGTTTTTT. It yields the protein CASSYSTAQLNEKLFF. The chain uses TRBV6-6 and TRBJ1-4, with a weak D call TRBD1 (5 bases). V was cut by 0 bases and J by 4 bases, with 12 bases left in between. CDR1 and CDR2 from the germline V gene are MNHNY and SVGAGI (reference sequence). The CDR3 runs 16 residues.

For the CDR3, the DNA is TGTGCCAGCAGCCCTCATAGGGGGAACAGGCCCTTGGAAAAACTGTTTTTT. It encodes CASSPHRGNRPLEKLFF. The rearrangement links TRBV14 to TRBJ1-4; D possibly corresponds to TRBD1 (6 bases). The germline V gene has CDR1 SGHDN and CDR2 FVKESK. This CDR3 is 17 amino acids long. Trimming shortened V by 4 bases and J by 8 bases, and 23 bases separated the two germline ends.

CDR3 sequence: CASSQGDADTDTQYF. The CDR3 region has the DNA TGTGCCAGCAGCCAGGGGGACGCAGACACAGATACGCAGTATTTT. V and J are TRBV7-8 and TRBJ2-3, with 7 bases fitting TRBD1. CDR3 size: 15 residues. CDR1 and CDR2 (germline): SGHVS, FQNEAQ. V lost 5 bases, J lost 2 bases, and 7 bases stayed unmatched. The variable domain in full, completed from reference TRBV7-8 and TRBJ2-3, reads GAGVSQSPRYKVAKRGQDVALRCDPISGHVSLFWYQQALGQGPEFLTYFQNEAQLDKSGLPSDRFFAERPEGSVSTLKIQRTQQEDSAVYLCASSQGDADTDTQYFGPGTRLTVL.

The chain is built from TRBV28 and TRBJ2-5, with 12 bases fitting TRBD2. Germline V gene lookup returns CDR1 MDHEN and CDR2 SYDVKM. The CDR3 covers 17 residues. Trimming removed 2 bases from V and 2 bases from J; junction bases left unmatched: 6. CDR3 protein: CASSLRLLAGGQETQYF. In DNA form, the CDR3 reads TGTGCCAGCAGTTTAAGATTGCTAGCGGGAGGGCAAGAGACCCAGTACTTC.

J is TRBJ2-2 and V is TRBV9; maybe TRBD1 (7 bases). V was pared by 0 bases and J by 1 base, with 13 bases between. In germline, CDR1 is SGDLS, CDR2 YYNGEE. CDR3 length: 17 residues. This CDR3 reads CASSVVEGALNTGELFF. CDR3 nucleotide sequence: TGTGCCAGCAGCGTAGTGGAGGGGGCCTTGAACACCGGGGAGCTGTTTTTT.

This chain uses TRBV27 with TRBJ2-3; D remains unclear. V was cut by 8 bases and J by 1 base, with 7 bases left in between. This CDR3 has 12 residues. Germline CDR1 is MNHEY and CDR2 is SMNVEV (reference sequence). CDR3: CASRSRTDTQYF. The CDR3 coding sequence is TGTGCCAGCCGGTCGCGCACAGATACGCAGTATTTT.

The table lists this clone with a count of one. The chain has TRBV6-5 and TRBJ2-1; D is perhaps TRBD2 (6 bases). The CDR3 spans 15 residues. The V gene lost 4 bases and the J gene lost 3 bases, with 13 bases spanning the gap. Germline V gene lookup returns CDR1 MNHEY and CDR2 SVGAGI. The CDR3 nucleotides are TGTGCCAGCAGTTTACGTTGGGGGGACTACAATGAGCAGTTCTTC. This gives the protein CASSLRWGDYNEQFF.

This chain connects TRBV30 to TRBJ1-1, with D perhaps matching TRBD1 (5 bases). There are 13 residues in the CDR3. Germline loops: CDR1 GTSNPN, CDR2 SVGIG (reference sequence). Between the trimmed V and J ends, which lost 2 bases and 1 base, there was a span of 8 bases. DNA for the CDR3: TGTGCCTGGAGTACCACAGGGAACACTGAAGCTTTCTTT. Its translation is CAWSTTGNTEAFF.

V and J are TRBV5-5 and TRBJ2-7; D unclear. Between the trimmed V and J ends, which lost 0 bases and 2 bases, there was a span of 9 bases. This CDR3 has 14 amino acids. CDR1 SGHKS and CDR2 YYEKEE come from the germline V gene (reference sequence). The CDR3 loop is CASSLDLQTYEQYF. CDR3 DNA sequence: TGTGCCAGCAGCTTGGATTTACAGACCTACGAGCAGTACTTC.

The chain employs TRBV19 and TRBJ1-1, with TRBD1 as a possible D gene (6 bases). With 7 bases removed from V and 5 bases from J, the gap between germline ends came to 20 bases. CDR1 and CDR2 (germline): LNHDA, SQIVND (reference sequence). The CDR3 runs 15 residues. DNA of the CDR3: TGTGCCAGTACCAATAGGGGGGGCAGTTGGACTGAAGCTTTCTTT. Translation gives CASTNRGGSWTEAFF.

The genes are TRBV28 and TRBJ1-5, with a possible D match to TRBD1 (6 bases). Germline V lookup: CDR1 MDHEN, CDR2 SYDVKM. The CDR3 runs 17 residues. The germline V and J ends were trimmed by 5 bases and 0 bases, with 17 bases remaining between them. This CDR3 is CASSLDRADYSNQPQHF. In nucleotides, the CDR3 is TGTGCCAGCAGTCTGGACAGAGCCGATTATAGCAATCAGCCCCAGCATTTT.

The genes are TRBV5-1 and TRBJ2-5, with 8 bases matching TRBD1. The junction had 4 bases not matched to a gene; V was cut back by 1 base and J by 5 bases. Germline CDR1 and CDR2: SGHRS and YFSETQ. This CDR3 is built from 14 residues. For the CDR3, the DNA is TGCGCCAGCAGCTTGACGTCAGGGGGCGAGACCCAGTACTTC. It yields the protein CASSLTSGGETQYF.

The J gene is TRBJ1-2, the V gene TRBV19, with 8 nucleotides matching TRBD1. Germline assignment: CDR1 LNHDA and CDR2 SQIVND (reference sequence). The CDR3 sequence is 15 residues long. V dropped 11 bases and J dropped 6; count of bases not matched to a gene: 17. The DNA for the CDR3 is TGTGCCTCCAAACGTGGGTTTGACAGGGGCGATGGCTACACCTTC. Protein: CASKRGFDRGDGYTF. The full variable domain, its missing parts supplied by reference TRBV19 and TRBJ1-2, is DGGITQSPKYLFRKEGQNVTLSCEQNLNHDAMYWYRQDPGQGLRLIYYSQIVNDFQKGDIAEGYSVSREKKESFPLTVTSAQKNPTAFYLCASKRGFDRGDGYTFGSGTRLTVV.

The chain recombines TRBV7-2 with TRBJ1-2; D gene uncertain. The germline V gene has CDR1 SGHTA and CDR2 FQGNSA. This CDR3 contains 15 residues. V dropped 2 bases and J dropped 6 bases, with 16 bases sitting between them. The CDR3 nucleotides read TGTGCCAGCAGCTTAATATTTCTAGCGGAAGATGGCTACACCTTC. This encodes CASSLIFLAEDGYTF.

The chain links TRBV29-1 to TRBJ1-2; unclear D gene. The V gene lost 6 bases and the J gene lost 0 bases, with 14 bases spanning the gap. Germline assignment: CDR1 SQVTM and CDR2 ANQGSEA. CDR3 length: 14 amino acids. The CDR3 region has the DNA TGCAGCGTCCCCCGGGAGGCTTCTAACTATGGCTACACCTTC. Translated, it gives CSVPREASNYGYTF.

V gene TRBV27 combines with J gene TRBJ1-6, with 8 bases aligning to TRBD1. V shed 5 bases, J shed 7 bases, and the junction held 10 bases outside the gene matches. This CDR3 has 16 amino acids. CDR1 is MNHEY and CDR2 is SMNVEV in the germline V gene (reference sequence). CDR3 nucleotide sequence: TGTGCCAGCAGTATCCGGACAGGGAGAGAGAATTCACCCCTCCACTTT. Translation: CASSIRTGRENSPLHF.

The CDR3 DNA follows: TGCGCCAGCAGCCCTCCTCGGACAGGGGCGTCCTACGAGCAGTACTTC. It specifies CASSPPRTGASYEQYF. The chain links TRBV5-1 to TRBJ2-7; 9 nucleotides agree with TRBD1. V dropped 4 bases and J dropped 1; count of bases not matched to a gene: 9. The CDR3 loop spans 16 amino acids. CDR1 and CDR2 (germline): SGHRS, YFSETQ.

The chain joins TRBV2 to TRBJ1-2; D is possibly TRBD1 (6 bases). The CDR3 runs to 15 residues. V lost 5 bases and J 4 bases, leaving 17 bases between the germline ends. CDR1 is SNHLY, CDR2 FYNNEI, per germline. This CDR3 is CASSPPQRGAYGYTF. The CDR3 DNA follows: TGTGCCAGCAGTCCACCACAGCGGGGGGCCTATGGCTACACCTTC.

CDR3 amino acids: CSGSQGRSYEQYF. CDR3 coding DNA: TGCAGCGGATCTCAGGGGCGCTCCTACGAGCAGTACTTC. V is TRBV29-1 and J is TRBJ2-7, with D perhaps matching TRBD1 (6 bases). The CDR3 runs to 13 residues. CDR1 is SQVTM, CDR2 ANQGSEA, per germline. V dropped 7 bases and J dropped 0 bases, with 13 bases sitting between them.

The rearrangement joins TRBV5-6 to TRBJ2-4; perhaps TRBD2 as D (5 bases). The germline V gene has CDR1 SGHDT and CDR2 YYEEEE. The ends were cut back, 4 bases at V and 0 bases at J, with 17 bases in the middle. The CDR3 runs to 17 residues. Here the CDR3 reads CASSQTGLDVAKNIQYF. The CDR3 DNA reads TGTGCCAGCAGCCAAACCGGACTGGACGTAGCCAAAAACATTCAGTACTTC.